The source of this TCR beta chain is a study of blood T cell repertoires in COVID-19. V lost 3 bases, J lost 3 bases, and 10 bases lay in between. There are 14 residues in the CDR3. CDR1 and CDR2 (germline): KGHDR, SFDVKD. In the original workflow: The authors estimated nucleated cell counts from reference gene primer amplification. Sequencing used immunoSEQ multiplex PCR; TCRdb keeps in-frame clones, though not all of them. V, J and clone size reflect that table, while D and trimming were determined from the DNA. The sample has about 98,000 clones; 87% are singletons. The receptor was isolated from a man in his 70s with acute or convalescent COVID-19. The rearrangement uses TRBV24-1 and TRBJ1-2, with a possible D match to TRBD1 (5 bases). Sequencing used peripheral blood. CDR3 in amino acids: CATSDGGSYYGYTF. CDR3 coding DNA: TGTGCCACCAGTGATGGGGGGTCCTACTATGGCTACACCTTC.